Listed here are 5 T cell receptor beta chains from one sample, sequenced in a study of early stage breast cancer tumors. TCRdb's table, derived via immunoSEQ multiplex PCR, lists solely in-frame clones and lacks some. The sample lists about 72,000 clones; under 85% were seen once. The source material was blood. The origin of the receptors is a person between 55 and 69 years old with breast cancer.

V usage is TRBV28 and J usage is TRBJ2-7, with TRBD1 as a possible D gene (5 bases). The V end lost 5 bases, the J end lost 6 bases, and 17 bases lay between the germline ends. Germline CDR1 MDHEN, CDR2 SYDVKM. The CDR3 length is 14 residues. CDR3 bases: TGTGCCAGCAGTCCCCTGGGGCGGTCCCGCGAGCAGTACTTC. Protein: CASSPLGRSREQYF.

The chain recombines TRBV7-9 with TRBJ2-1, with TRBD2 matching 12 bases. Germline CDR1 reads SEHNR; CDR2 reads FQNEAQ (reference sequence). The CDR3 has 16 residues. The junction had 2 bases not matched to a gene; V was cut back by 4 bases and J by 1 base. The CDR3 DNA is TGTGCCAGCAGCTCAGGACTAGCGGGATCCTACAATGAGCAGTTCTTC. Protein: CASSSGLAGSYNEQFF.

V is TRBV19 and J is TRBJ2-7; TRBD2 matches 7 bases. Germline CDR1 is LNHDA and CDR2 is SQIVND (reference sequence). The CDR3 has 13 amino acids. The ends lost 5 bases at V and 3 bases at J; junction bases unmatched: 4. For the CDR3, the DNA is TGTGCCAGTAGTCGCTCGGGAGGCTACGAGCAGTACTTC. This encodes CASSRSGGYEQYF. The full variable domain, rest sourced from reference TRBV19 and TRBJ2-7, is DGGITQSPKYLFRKEGQNVTLSCEQNLNHDAMYWYRQDPGQGLRLIYYSQIVNDFQKGDIAEGYSVSREKKESFPLTVTSAQKNPTAFYLCASSRSGGYEQYFGPGTRLTVT.

The rearrangement joins TRBV19 to TRBJ2-5, with 8 nucleotides matching TRBD2. The ends lost 5 bases at V and 5 bases at J; junction bases unmatched: 7. The CDR3 contains 14 residues. Per germline, CDR1 LNHDA and CDR2 SQIVND (reference sequence). The CDR3 DNA reads as TGTGCCAGTAGTCCCGGGAGGGCGGGCGAGACCCAGTACTTC. Residues: CASSPGRAGETQYF.

The rearrangement links TRBV5-8 to TRBJ1-2; the match to TRBD1 covers 8 bases. This CDR3 comprises 16 residues. Germline CDR1 reads SGHTS; CDR2 reads YDEGEE. Losses at the gene ends were 0 bases for V and 3 bases for J; bases not matched to a gene: 7. The CDR3 DNA reads TGTGCCAGCAGCTTGGGAAGGACAGGGCCTGACTATGGCTACACCTTC. Protein sequence: CASSLGRTGPDYGYTF.